These T cell receptor beta chains were read from a single sample in a study of shared clonotypes between healthy human individuals. The table came from immunoSEQ multiplex PCR; TCRdb's copy has only in-frame clones and leaves some out. The sample has about 690,000 clones; roughly 91% are singletons. Sequenced sample: memory CD8+ T cells from PBMCs. The receptors were gathered from a man aged 18-30 years in good health. Some clones in this sample may be carry-over from other donors' samples. CDR3s include the opening cysteine and the closing phenylalanine or tryptophan. The D gene is left open where the match is weak. Only some rows state a clone size, as once, few, many or a class for expanded clones.

J	length	V	size	D	CDR3	DNA
TRBJ2-7	13	TRBV7-3	.	TRBD1	CASGRGPSYEQYF	TGTGCCAGCGGCAGGGGGCCGTCCTACGAGCAGTACTTC
TRBJ2-7	13	TRBV5-4	.	TRBD2	CASSSGTAYEQYF	TGTGCCAGCAGCAGCGGGACCGCGTACGAGCAGTACTTC
TRBJ1-1	15	TRBV29-1	.	TRBD1	CSACGQGEMNTEAFF	TGCAGCGCATGCGGACAGGGGGAAATGAACACTGAAGCTTTCTTT
TRBJ2-7	14	TRBV19	.	.	CASSMLADAYEQYF	TGTGCCAGTAGTATGTTAGCGGACGCCTACGAGCAGTACTTC
TRBJ1-3	14	TRBV5-1	.	.	CASSATGFGNTIYF	TGCGCCAGCAGCGCTACAGGGTTTGGAAACACCATATATTTT
TRBJ2-7	12	TRBV7-9	.	.	CASSLSSYEQYF	TGTGCCAGCAGCTTAAGCTCCTACGAGCAGTACTTC
TRBJ1-4	13	TRBV6-6	.	TRBD1	CAGHGTGREKLFF	TGTGCCGGGCATGGGACAGGGAGAGAAAAACTGTTTTTT
TRBJ1-5	16	TRBV7-2	.	TRBD1	CASSLAGQGDDQPQHF	TGTGCCAGCAGCTTAGCAGGACAGGGTGACGATCAGCCCCAGCATTTT
TRBJ1-2	16	TRBV7-9	.	TRBD1	CASSLTPGQGDYGYTF	TGTGCCAGCAGCTTGACTCCGGGACAGGGCGACTATGGCTACACCTTC
TRBJ1-2	17	TRBV19	.	TRBD1	CASSARPTGTAIYGYTF	TGTGCCAGTAGCGCGCGACCCACCGGGACAGCTATCTATGGCTACACCTTC
TRBJ1-1	17	TRBV13	.	.	CASSRVQGNDLNTEAFF	TGTGCCAGCAGCCGAGTGCAGGGTAACGACTTGAACACTGAAGCTTTCTTT
TRBJ1-2	15	TRBV6-1	.	.	CASSEGRYLNYGYTF	TGTGCCAGCAGTGAGGGCAGGTACCTTAACTATGGCTACACCTTC
TRBJ1-6	14	TRBV6-5	once	.	CASRSDPRNSPLHF	TGTGCCAGCAGGTCCGACCCTCGGAATTCACCCCTCCACTTT
TRBJ1-2	15	TRBV7-9	.	TRBD1	CASSLGTGANYGYTF	TGTGCCAGCAGCTTAGGGACAGGGGCTAACTATGGCTACACCTTC
TRBJ1-6	14	TRBV27	.	.	CASSLGLYNSPLHF	TGTGCCAGCAGTTTAGGGCTTTATAATTCACCCCTCCACTTT
TRBJ1-1	17	TRBV7-9	.	.	CASSLGQGIGANTEAFF	TGTGCCAGCAGCTTAGGTCAGGGGATCGGCGCGAACACTGAAGCTTTCTTT
TRBJ2-5	17	TRBV7-7	.	TRBD2	CASSLGTHGLAEETQYF	TGTGCCAGCAGCTTAGGCACGCACGGACTAGCGGAAGAGACCCAGTACTTC
TRBJ2-7	15	TRBV18	.	.	CASSPGGLRDYEQYF	TGTGCCAGCTCACCGGGAGGACTAAGGGACTACGAGCAGTACTTC
TRBJ2-7	16	TRBV4-1	many	TRBD1	CASSQGEGQGAGEQYF	TGCGCCAGCAGCCAAGGCGAGGGACAGGGTGCCGGGGAGCAGTACTTC
TRBJ2-1	12	TRBV28	.	.	CASSGPNNEQFF	TGTGCCAGCAGTGGACCTAACAATGAGCAGTTCTTC
TRBJ2-5	17	TRBV5-6	once	TRBD1	CASSHQTMTGWGETQYF	TGTGCCAGCAGCCACCAAACCATGACAGGGTGGGGTGAGACCCAGTACTTC
TRBJ2-3	12	TRBV28	few	TRBD2	CATGGGTDTQYF	TGTGCCACCGGGGGGGGCACAGATACGCAGTATTTT
TRBJ2-5	14	TRBV4-1	.	.	CASSAHQAEETQYF	TGCGCCAGCAGCGCACACCAGGCAGAAGAGACCCAGTACTTC
TRBJ2-2	14	TRBV5-1	.	.	CASSTSGFSGELFF	TGCGCCAGCAGCACCTCGGGATTCTCCGGGGAGCTGTTTTTT
TRBJ2-3	16	TRBV5-1	.	TRBD1	CASSLAGTGGADTQYF	TGCGCCAGCAGCTTGGCCGGGACAGGTGGAGCAGATACGCAGTATTTT
TRBJ1-5	13	TRBV30	.	.	CAWSGTAIQPQHF	TGTGCCTGGAGTGGGACAGCCATCCAGCCCCAGCATTTT
TRBJ2-1	12	TRBV7-9	once	TRBD2	CASSPTSAEQFF	TGTGCCAGCAGCCCAACTAGCGCTGAGCAGTTCTTC
TRBJ1-2	14	TRBV5-4	.	TRBD1	CASRSGTGVYGYTF	TGTGCCAGCAGGTCCGGGACAGGGGTCTATGGCTACACCTTC
TRBJ2-5	15	TRBV5-8	.	.	CASSIRGQYQETQYF	TGTGCCAGCAGCATCCGTGGACAGTACCAAGAGACCCAGTACTTC
TRBJ1-3	13	TRBV6-1	.	.	CASKGGAGNTIYF	TGTGCCAGCAAGGGGGGAGCGGGAAACACCATATATTTT
TRBJ2-7	15	TRBV21-1	.	.	CASSKGQVAFYEQYF	TGTGCCAGCAGCAAGGGCCAGGTGGCCTTCTACGAGCAGTACTTC
TRBJ2-2	19	TRBV18	.	TRBD1	CASSPRGQGPFLNTGELFF	TGTGCCAGCTCACCAAGGGGGCAGGGCCCTTTCCTTAACACCGGGGAGCTGTTTTTT
TRBJ2-5	12	TRBV11-3	.	.	CASSFTGGEQYF	TGTGCCAGCAGCTTCACAGGGGGGGAGCAGTACTTC
TRBJ2-2	15	TRBV11-3	.	TRBD1	CASSNTGAGTGELFF	TGTGCCAGCAGCAACACAGGGGCTGGCACCGGGGAGCTGTTTTTT
TRBJ2-7	13	TRBV29-1	.	TRBD1	CSVPDRDSYEQYF	TGCAGCGTTCCCGACAGGGACTCCTACGAGCAGTACTTC
TRBJ2-2	16	TRBV28	once	.	CASTAEAGGPVGELFF	TGTGCCAGCACCGCGGAGGCCGGGGGGCCGGTGGGGGAGCTGTTTTTT
TRBJ1-1	12	TRBV30	few	.	CAWSPGVVSAFF	TGTGCCTGGAGTCCCGGGGTAGTTTCTGCTTTCTTT
TRBJ2-5	16	TRBV11-3	.	TRBD1	CASSTPGTGGEETQYF	TGTGCCAGCAGCACACCCGGGACAGGGGGCGAGGAGACCCAGTACTTC
TRBJ1-3	18	TRBV7-8	once	TRBD1	CASSSSGTGIFSGNTIYF	TGTGCCAGCAGCTCGAGCGGGACAGGGATCTTCTCTGGAAACACCATATATTTT
TRBJ1-5	15	TRBV6-1	.	.	CASSEGPVPNQPQHF	TGTGCCAGCAGCGAAGGGCCAGTTCCCAATCAGCCCCAGCATTTT
TRBJ2-3	19	TRBV12-1	.	.	CASSSALGLAGGRTDTQYF	TGTGCCAGCAGCTCCGCCCTGGGACTAGCGGGAGGGCGCACAGATACGCAGTATTTT
TRBJ2-1	15	TRBV7-8	.	.	CASSLGAPPYNEQFF	TGTGCCAGCAGCTTAGGGGCTCCACCCTACAATGAGCAGTTCTTC
TRBJ2-5	15	TRBV7-7	.	TRBD2	CASSWTSGDQETQYF	TGTGCCAGCAGTTGGACTAGCGGGGACCAAGAGACCCAGTACTTC
TRBJ2-7	13	TRBV19	.	.	CASSPRTAYEQYF	TGTGCCAGTAGTCCACGGACAGCTTACGAGCAGTACTTC
TRBJ2-1	14	TRBV19	few	TRBD2	CASSPGEGYNEQFF	TGTGCCAGTTCCCCGGGGGAGGGATACAATGAGCAGTTCTTC
TRBJ2-3	13	TRBV7-2	many	.	CASSSVNKGPQYF	TGTGCCAGCAGCTCCGTCAACAAAGGACCGCAGTATTTT
TRBJ2-7	13	TRBV5-6	.	.	CASNWAPTYEQYF	TGTGCCAGCAACTGGGCCCCGACCTACGAGCAGTACTTC
TRBJ1-3	15	TRBV9	.	.	CASSVGGSTGNTIYF	TGTGCCAGCAGCGTAGGTGGTAGCACTGGAAACACCATATATTTT
TRBJ1-2	14	TRBV7-9	.	TRBD1	CASSPKDRGYGYTF	TGTGCCAGCAGCCCGAAGGACAGGGGGTATGGCTACACCTTC
TRBJ1-2	14	TRBV27	.	.	CASSFQQGYYGYTF	TGTGCCAGCAGTTTCCAGCAGGGTTACTATGGCTACACCTTC
TRBJ2-5	14	TRBV5-1	.	.	CASSAPGSKETQYF	TGCGCCAGCAGCGCACCCGGGAGCAAAGAGACCCAGTACTTC
TRBJ1-1	14	TRBV19	.	.	CASSIGQRGTEAFF	TGTGCCAGTAGTATCGGGCAAAGGGGCACTGAAGCTTTCTTT
TRBJ1-1	14	TRBV29-1	.	.	CSVEARGDNTEAFF	TGCAGCGTTGAGGCAAGGGGAGATAACACTGAAGCTTTCTTT
TRBJ2-1	13	TRBV27	.	.	CASSPDGYNEQFF	TGTGCCAGCAGTCCAGACGGATACAATGAGCAGTTCTTC
TRBJ2-1	14	TRBV6-1	.	.	CASRDKGFYNEQFF	TGTGCCAGCAGGGACAAGGGTTTTTACAATGAGCAGTTCTTC